The 12 T cell receptor beta chains in this list originate from one sample, sequenced in a study of monozygotic twins with inflammatory bowel disease. TCRdb reprocessed the 5' RACE reads and reports one entry per CDR3 protein, with no DNA. Recorded here are more than 300,000 distinct CDR3 sequences; the top ten clones represent roughly 2.6%. Sequences were obtained from blood. The receptor source for this set is a human donor with ulcerative colitis or Crohn's disease, or a healthy co-twin of an affected twin (not recorded which).

The chain carries TRBV6-1 and TRBJ2-3; the TCRdb call, TRBD2, lacks DNA for checking. CDR1 and CDR2 (germline): MNHNS, SASEGT. The CDR3 has 17 residues. CDR3 residues: CASTWTSGGDGADTQYF.

V gene TRBV11-2 combines with J gene TRBJ2-1; TCRdb gives TRBD1 as the D gene, but with no DNA this cannot be confirmed. Germline CDR1 reads SGHAT; CDR2 reads FQNNGV. CDR3 length: 16 amino acids. CDR3 amino acids: CASSGPGTGVYNEQFF.

The chain is built from TRBV7-9 and TRBJ1-1; TCRdb's D call of TRBD1 is untestable without DNA. The germline CDR1 and CDR2 sequences are SEHNR and FQNEAQ (reference sequence). This CDR3 contains 15 residues. The CDR3 sequence: CASSSSTGMNTEAFF. Full variable domain (remainder filled in from reference TRBV7-9 and TRBJ1-1): DTGVSQNPRHKITKRGQNVTFRCDPISEHNRLYWYRQTLGQGPEFLTYFQNEAQLEKSRLLSDRFSAERPKGSFSTLEIQRTEQGDSAMYLCASSSSTGMNTEAFFGQGTRLTVV.

The chain employs TRBV15 and TRBJ2-2; lacking DNA, the TRBD1 call made by TCRdb goes unchecked. This CDR3 has 18 amino acids. The V gene's germline CDR1 is LNHNV and CDR2 YYDKDF (reference sequence). The CDR3: CATSRAEGWSVGTGELFF.

This chain connects TRBV5-1 to TRBJ2-7; TCRdb gives TRBD2 as the D gene, but with no DNA this cannot be confirmed. The CDR3 has 14 residues. Germline-derived CDR1 and CDR2 are SGHRS and YFSETQ. This CDR3 reads CASSPIASSYEQYF.

The chain joins TRBV7-9 to TRBJ2-5; TCRdb calls TRBD1, which cannot be checked without DNA. The CDR3 is made up of 15 amino acids. The germline gives CDR1 SEHNR, CDR2 FQNEAQ (reference sequence). CDR3 amino acids: CASRFRQGQGETQYF.

The chain employs TRBV5-1 and TRBJ1-2. In germline, CDR1 is SGHRS, CDR2 YFSETQ. The CDR3 runs to 14 residues. The CDR3: CASSLETPNYGYTF.

V and J are TRBV9 and TRBJ2-7; TCRdb returns TRBD1, unconfirmable since there is no DNA. CDR1 and CDR2 from the germline V gene are SGDLS and YYNGEE. This CDR3 is 12 amino acids long. CDR3 region: CASSAGFHEQYF.

The V gene is TRBV15, the J gene TRBJ2-2. CDR3 length equals 13 residues. The germline V gene has CDR1 LNHNV and CDR2 YYDKDF (reference sequence). This CDR3 is CATGPLNTGELFF.

V is TRBV4-2 and J is TRBJ1-3. Per germline, CDR1 LGHNA and CDR2 YNFKEQ. There are 16 residues in the CDR3. CDR3 protein: CASSQGNQVFGNTIYF.

V is TRBV6-2 or TRBV6-3 and J is TRBJ1-5; as DNA is missing, the TRBD1 call by TCRdb cannot be tested. The CDR3 spans 14 residues. The germline gives CDR1 MNHEY, CDR2 SVGEGT. CDR3 sequence: CASPRSGGNQPQHF.

The rearrangement joins TRBV2 to TRBJ2-1; TCRdb's assignment of TRBD1 cannot be checked, as there is no DNA. The CDR3 loop spans 16 amino acids. Germline V gene sequence: CDR1 SNHLY, CDR2 FYNNEI. CDR3 protein: CASSERGASSYNEQFF.